The T cell receptor beta chain under discussion was sequenced for a study of blood T cell repertoires in COVID-19. Across the whole study: Some COVID-19 samples were acute and others convalescent; all came from the United States, Italy and Spain. From T cells, B-cell-depleted T cells, or PBMCs came the material, which was cDNA or gDNA.

This clone occurred once. V dropped 7 bases and J dropped 8 bases, with 26 bases sitting between them. The V gene's germline CDR1 is SGHTA and CDR2 FQGNSA. The CDR3 length is 16 residues. The method was immunoSEQ multiplex PCR; TCRdb's version includes in-frame clones alone and lacks a portion of them. The table records around 310,000 clones, 90% of them present only once. Sequenced material: peripheral blood. J is TRBJ1-2 and V is TRBV7-2, with D possibly being TRBD1 (5 bases). The receptor was derived from a woman between 35 and 50 years old with COVID-19, enrolled during active disease. The CDR3 coding sequence is TGTGCCAGCATCAATAGTCAACCACCCAGGGAAAAAGGCTACACCTTC. Protein sequence: CASINSQPPREKGYTF.